Here is one T cell receptor (beta chain) with its context. As yet, its antigen is unknown. Clones were sequenced by immunoSEQ multiplex PCR, and TCRdb holds only the in-frame ones, with some missing. The profile covers about 67,000 clones, with about 85% appearing a single time and around 2% taken by the ten largest. These data originate in a study of OX40 agonist ivuxolimab in advanced cancers. Overall study findings and caveats: CD4+ and CD8+ blood T cells expanded clonally by week 6 at 0.1 to 3.0 mg/kg.

This CDR3 is built from 15 residues. The germline CDR1 and CDR2 sequences are SEHNR and FQNEAQ (reference sequence). V was pared by 5 bases and J by 1 base, with 8 bases of the junction left unmatched. The receptor comes from an adult with an advanced solid tumor such as melanoma, head and neck, liver or kidney cancer. This chain joins TRBV7-9 and TRBJ2-7; TRBD1 matches 7 bases. The specimen was CD4+ or CD8+ T cells sorted from blood, collected in a trial of the OX40 agonist ivuxolimab. The CDR3 DNA sequence: TGTGCCAGCAGCGTCTGGGGACAGCCTTCCTACGAGCAGTACTTC. This sequence encodes CASSVWGQPSYEQYF.